Each of the 2 T cell receptor beta chains below was sequenced from the same sample in a study of CD8 T cells in ankylosing spondylitis (dated by TCRdb to about 2017). These TCRs are of unknown antigen specificity. The investigation overall reported the following: Blood from ankylosing spondylitis patients appeared to be characterized by a TCR beta motif composed of several highly homologous amino acid variants.

Libraries were built with 5' RACE. TCRdb records Illumina HiSeq 2500 as the sequencer. The public reads were reprocessed in TCRdb via fastp at Q25 and MiXCR, keeping in-frame beta chains. A single entry per CDR3 protein holds the most common genes and DNA from its merged rows. The sample table records some 840,000 distinct CDR3 sequences; about an eighth of these occur just once. The top ten constitute about 0.49% of the sample. Material: blood, either unsorted or a sorted T cell fraction (not recorded which). The receptors were sampled from a male donor with ankylosing spondylitis.

The chain uses TRBV5-1 and TRBJ2-6, with 8 positions matching TRBD1. The germline gives CDR1 SGHRS, CDR2 YFSETQ. V dropped 4 bases and J dropped 0; count of bases not matched to a gene: 6. The CDR3 sequence is 17 residues long. The chain's CDR3 is CASSDATGGSGANVLTF. The CDR3 bases are TGCGCCAGCAGCGATGCCACAGGGGGCTCTGGGGCCAACGTCCTGACTTTC.

The chain recombines TRBV5-5 with TRBJ2-7; no definite D call. The germline V and J ends were trimmed by 4 bases and 4 bases, with 21 bases remaining between them. Per germline, CDR1 SGHKS and CDR2 YYEKEE (reference sequence). The length of the CDR3 is 16 residues. The chain's CDR3 is CASSPRLLGSLYEQYF. CDR3 nucleotides: TGTGCCAGCAGCCCTCGACTTTTGGGTTCCCTATACGAGCAGTACTTC.